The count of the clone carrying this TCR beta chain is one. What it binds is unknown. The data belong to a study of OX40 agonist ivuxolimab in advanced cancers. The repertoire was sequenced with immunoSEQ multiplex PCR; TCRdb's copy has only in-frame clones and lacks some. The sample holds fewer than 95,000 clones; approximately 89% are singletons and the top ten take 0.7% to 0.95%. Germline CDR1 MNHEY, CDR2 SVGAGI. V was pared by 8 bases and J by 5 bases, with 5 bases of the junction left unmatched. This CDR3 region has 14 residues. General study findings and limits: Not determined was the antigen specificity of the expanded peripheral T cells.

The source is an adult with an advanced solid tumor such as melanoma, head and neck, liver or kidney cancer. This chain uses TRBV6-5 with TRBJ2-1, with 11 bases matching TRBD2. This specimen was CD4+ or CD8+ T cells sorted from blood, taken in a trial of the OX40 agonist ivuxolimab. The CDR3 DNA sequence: TGTGCCAGCGGGACTAGCGGTTTAGACAATGAGCAGTTCTTC. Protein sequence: CASGTSGLDNEQFF.